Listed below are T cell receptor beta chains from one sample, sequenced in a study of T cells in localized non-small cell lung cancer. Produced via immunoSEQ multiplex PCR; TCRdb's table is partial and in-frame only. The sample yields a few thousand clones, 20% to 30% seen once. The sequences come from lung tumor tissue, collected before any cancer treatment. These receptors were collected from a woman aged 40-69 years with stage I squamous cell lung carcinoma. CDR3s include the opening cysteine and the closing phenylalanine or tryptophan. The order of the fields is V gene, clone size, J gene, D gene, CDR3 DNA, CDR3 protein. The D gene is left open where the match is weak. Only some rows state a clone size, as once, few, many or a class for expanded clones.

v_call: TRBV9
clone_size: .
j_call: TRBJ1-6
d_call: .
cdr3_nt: TGTGCCAGCAGCGTAGACAACTATAATTCACCCCTCCACTTT
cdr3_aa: CASSVDNYNSPLHF

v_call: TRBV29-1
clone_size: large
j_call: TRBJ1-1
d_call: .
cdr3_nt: TGCAGCGTTGAGGGGGGGATGAACACTGAAGCTTTCTTT
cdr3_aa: CSVEGGMNTEAFF

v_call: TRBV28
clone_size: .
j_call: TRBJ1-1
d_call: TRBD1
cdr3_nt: TGTGCCAGCAGGTGGACAGGGAGCGGGTTTGGGAACACTGAAGCTTTCTTT
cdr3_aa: CASRWTGSGFGNTEAFF

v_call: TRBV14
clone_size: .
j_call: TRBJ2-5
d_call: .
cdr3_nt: TGTGCCAGCAGCCCAGAAGAGACCCAGTACTTC
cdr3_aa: CASSPEETQYF

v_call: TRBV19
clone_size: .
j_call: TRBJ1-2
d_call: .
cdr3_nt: TGTGCCAGTAGTAGGTCTGAAAACTATGGCTACACCTTC
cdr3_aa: CASSRSENYGYTF

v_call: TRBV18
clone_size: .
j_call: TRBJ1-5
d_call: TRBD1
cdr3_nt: TGTGCCAGCTCACCACTGGGGACAGGGGGCTTCCATCAGCCCCAGCATTTT
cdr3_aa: CASSPLGTGGFHQPQHF

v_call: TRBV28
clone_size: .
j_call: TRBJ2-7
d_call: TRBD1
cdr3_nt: TGTGCCAGCACCGATCCGGGACAGGGGGCCTACGAGCAGTACTTC
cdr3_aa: CASTDPGQGAYEQYF

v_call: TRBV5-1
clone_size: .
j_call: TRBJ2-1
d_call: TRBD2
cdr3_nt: TGCGCCAGCAGCTTGTTAGGGACTAGCGGTTCTGAGCAGTTCTTC
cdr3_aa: CASSLLGTSGSEQFF

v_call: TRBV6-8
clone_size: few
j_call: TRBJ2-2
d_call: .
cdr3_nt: TGTGCCAGCAGCTTAACGAACACCGGGGAGCTGTTTTTT
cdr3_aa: CASSLTNTGELFF

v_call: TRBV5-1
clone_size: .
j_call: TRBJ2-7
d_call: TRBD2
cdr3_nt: TGCGCCAGCTGCCGGGGAGTAGCGGGAGAAATCTACGAGCAGTACTTC
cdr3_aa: CASCRGVAGEIYEQYF

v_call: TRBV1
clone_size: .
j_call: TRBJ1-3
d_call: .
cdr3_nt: TGCGCCAGCAGCCAAGAGGGTAACACCATATATTTT
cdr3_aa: CASSQEGNTIYF

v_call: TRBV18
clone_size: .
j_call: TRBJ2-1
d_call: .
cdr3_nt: TGTGCCAGCTCACCACGGGCTTCCCAGAGTGAGCAGTTCTTC
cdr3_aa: CASSPRASQSEQFF

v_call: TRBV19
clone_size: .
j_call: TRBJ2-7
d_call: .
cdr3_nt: TGTGCCAGTAGTTTAGACAGGCGATCAAGCGAGCAGTACTTC
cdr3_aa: CASSLDRRSSEQYF

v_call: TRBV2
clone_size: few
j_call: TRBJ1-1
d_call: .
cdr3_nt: TGTGCCAGCAGTGAAGGTAACAGGGTAGAAGCTTTCTTT
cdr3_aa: CASSEGNRVEAFF

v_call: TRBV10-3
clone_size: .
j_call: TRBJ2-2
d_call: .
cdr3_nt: TGTGCCATCAGTGAGACAGGGTGGGGCCCGGAGCTGTTTTTT
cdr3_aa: CAISETGWGPELFF

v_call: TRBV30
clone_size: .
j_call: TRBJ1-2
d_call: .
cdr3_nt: TGTGCCTGGAGAGGGGCTACTAACTATGGCTACACCTTC
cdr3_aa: CAWRGATNYGYTF

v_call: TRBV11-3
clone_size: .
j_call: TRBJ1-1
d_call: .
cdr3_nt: TGTGCCAGCAGCTTCGGGGACTTCATGAACACTGAAGCTTTCTTT
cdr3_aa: CASSFGDFMNTEAFF

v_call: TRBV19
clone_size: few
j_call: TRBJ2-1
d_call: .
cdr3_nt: TGTGCCAGTAGTATGAAGGGACTTGGCAATGAGCAGTTCTTC
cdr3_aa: CASSMKGLGNEQFF

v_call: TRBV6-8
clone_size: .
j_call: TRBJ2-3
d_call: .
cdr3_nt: TGTGCCAGCAGTTACTCCTATAGAGCTTACACAGATACGCAGTATTTT
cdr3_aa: CASSYSYRAYTDTQYF

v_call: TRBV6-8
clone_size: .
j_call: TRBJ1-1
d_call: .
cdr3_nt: TGTGCCAGCAGTTCTCGAGTGAACACTGAAGCTTTCTTT
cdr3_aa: CASSSRVNTEAFF

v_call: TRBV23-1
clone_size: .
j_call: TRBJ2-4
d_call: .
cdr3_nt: TGCGCCAGCAGCAATCAGGGAGTGGCTGCTTCGGCCAAAAACATTCAGTACTTC
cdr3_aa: CASSNQGVAASAKNIQYF

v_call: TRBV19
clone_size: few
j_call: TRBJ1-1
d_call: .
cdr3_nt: TGTGCCAGTAGTAGTGGAGGGCAGAACACTGAAGCTTTCTTT
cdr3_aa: CASSSGGQNTEAFF

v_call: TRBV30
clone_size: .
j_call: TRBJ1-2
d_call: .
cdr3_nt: TGTGCCTGGAGTGTCCCCGGTGCAGGGGTCTGGGTTTGGGCATTC
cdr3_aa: CAWSVPGAGVWVWAF

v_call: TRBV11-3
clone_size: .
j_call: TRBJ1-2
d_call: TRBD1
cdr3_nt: TGTGCCAGCACCCTACAGGGGAAGAACTATGGCTACACCTTC
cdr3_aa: CASTLQGKNYGYTF

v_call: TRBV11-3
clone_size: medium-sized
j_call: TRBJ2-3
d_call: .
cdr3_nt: TGTGCCAGCAGCTCGGGACTGAACACAGATACGCAGTATTTT
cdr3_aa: CASSSGLNTDTQYF

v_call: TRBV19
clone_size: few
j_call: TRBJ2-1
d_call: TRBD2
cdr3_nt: TGTGCCAGTAGTATCACCTTCCCTCCGGCGGGAGGGCCTGATGAGCAGTTCTTC
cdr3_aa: CASSITFPPAGGPDEQFF

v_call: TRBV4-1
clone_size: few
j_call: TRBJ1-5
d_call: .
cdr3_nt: TGCGCCAGCAGCCAAGATGGCAGGGGTGGCAGCAATCAGCCCCAGCATTTT
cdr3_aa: CASSQDGRGGSNQPQHF

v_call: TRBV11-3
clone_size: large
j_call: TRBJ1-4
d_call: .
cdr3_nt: TGTGCCAGCGGCTGGGGTGCAACTAATGAAAAACTGTTTTTT
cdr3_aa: CASGWGATNEKLFF

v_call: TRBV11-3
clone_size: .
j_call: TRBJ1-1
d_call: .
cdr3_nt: TGTGCCAGCAGCTCAGGACGGTTTACACTGAACACTGAAGCTTTCTTT
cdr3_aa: CASSSGRFTLNTEAFF

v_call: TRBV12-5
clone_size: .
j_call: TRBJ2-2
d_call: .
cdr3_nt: TGTGCCAGCACCGGTGGCGGGGAGCTGTTTTTT
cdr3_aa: CASTGGGELFF

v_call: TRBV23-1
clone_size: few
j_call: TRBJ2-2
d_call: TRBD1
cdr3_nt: TGCGCCAGCAGCTTTGTAAGACAGGGCACCGGGGAGCTGTTTTTT
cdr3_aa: CASSFVRQGTGELFF

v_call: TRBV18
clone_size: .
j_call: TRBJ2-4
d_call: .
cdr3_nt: TGTGCCAGCTCCTTATTAAAAGGGGGTTTTGACATTCAGTACTTC
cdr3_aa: CASSLLKGGFDIQYF

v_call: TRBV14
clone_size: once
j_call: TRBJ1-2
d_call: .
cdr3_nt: TGTGCCAGCAGCCAATCCGTGACCTATGGCTACACCTTC
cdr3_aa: CASSQSVTYGYTF

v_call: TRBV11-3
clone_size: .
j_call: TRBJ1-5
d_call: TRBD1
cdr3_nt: TGTGCCAGCAGCGAAGGACAGGGGAATCAGCCCCAGCATTTT
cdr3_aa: CASSEGQGNQPQHF

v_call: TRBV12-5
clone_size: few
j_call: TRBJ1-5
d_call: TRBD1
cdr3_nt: TGTGCTAGTGGTTTGGGACAGGGCGTCTATCAGCCCCAGCATTTT
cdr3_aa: CASGLGQGVYQPQHF

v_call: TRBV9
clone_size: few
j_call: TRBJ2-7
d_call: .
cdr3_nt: TGTGCCAGCTCACTGGCCTTTGCCTACGAGCAGTACTTC
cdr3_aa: CASSLAFAYEQYF